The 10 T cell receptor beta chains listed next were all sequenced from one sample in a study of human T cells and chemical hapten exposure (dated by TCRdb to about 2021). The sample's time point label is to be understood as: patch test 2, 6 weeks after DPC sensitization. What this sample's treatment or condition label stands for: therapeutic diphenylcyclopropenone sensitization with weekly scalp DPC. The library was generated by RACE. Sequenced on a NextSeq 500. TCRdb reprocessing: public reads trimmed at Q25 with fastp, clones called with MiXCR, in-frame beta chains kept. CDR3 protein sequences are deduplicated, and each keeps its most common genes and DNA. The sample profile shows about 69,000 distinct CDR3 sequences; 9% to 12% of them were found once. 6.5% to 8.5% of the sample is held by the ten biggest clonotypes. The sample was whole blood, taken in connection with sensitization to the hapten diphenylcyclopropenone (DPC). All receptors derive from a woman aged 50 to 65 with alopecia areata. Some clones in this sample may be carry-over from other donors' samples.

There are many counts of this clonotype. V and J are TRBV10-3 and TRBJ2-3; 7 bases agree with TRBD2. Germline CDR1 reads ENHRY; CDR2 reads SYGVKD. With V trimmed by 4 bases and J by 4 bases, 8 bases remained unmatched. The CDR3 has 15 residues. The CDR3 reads CAISGSGHGPDTQYF. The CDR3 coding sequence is TGTGCCATCAGTGGTAGCGGGCACGGTCCAGATACGCAGTATTTT.

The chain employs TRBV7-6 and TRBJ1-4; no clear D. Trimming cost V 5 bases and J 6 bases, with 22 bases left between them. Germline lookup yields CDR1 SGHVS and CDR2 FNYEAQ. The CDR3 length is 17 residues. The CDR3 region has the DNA TGTGCCAGCAGCCCTATTACGTTTGGAAACGTGGATGAAAAACTGTTTTTT. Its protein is CASSPITFGNVDEKLFF.

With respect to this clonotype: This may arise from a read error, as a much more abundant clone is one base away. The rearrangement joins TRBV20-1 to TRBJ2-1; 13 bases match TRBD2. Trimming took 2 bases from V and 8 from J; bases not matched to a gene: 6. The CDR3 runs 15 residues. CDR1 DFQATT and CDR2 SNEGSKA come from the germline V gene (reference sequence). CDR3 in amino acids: CSARPLAGGSYEQFF. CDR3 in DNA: TGCAGTGCTAGACCACTAGCGGGAGGGTCGTATGAGCAGTTCTTC.

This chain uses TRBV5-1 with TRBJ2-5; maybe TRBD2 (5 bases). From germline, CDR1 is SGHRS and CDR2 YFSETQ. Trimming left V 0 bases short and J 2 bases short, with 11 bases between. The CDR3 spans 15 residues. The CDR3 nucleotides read TGCGCCAGCAGCTTGGATGGGAGACTTCAAGAGACCCAGTACTTC. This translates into CASSLDGRLQETQYF. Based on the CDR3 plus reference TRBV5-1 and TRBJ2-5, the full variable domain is KAGVTQTPRYLIKTRGQQVTLSCSPISGHRSVSWYQQTPGQGLQFLFEYFSETQRNKGNFPGRFSGRQFSNSRSEMNVSTLELGDSALYLCASSLDGRLQETQYFGPGTRLLVL.

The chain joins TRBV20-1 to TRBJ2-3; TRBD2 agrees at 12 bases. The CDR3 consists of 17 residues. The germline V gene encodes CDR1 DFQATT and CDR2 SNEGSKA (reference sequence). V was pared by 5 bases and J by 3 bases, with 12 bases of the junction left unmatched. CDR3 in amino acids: CSAHIPGLAGITDTQYF. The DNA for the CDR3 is TGCAGTGCTCACATCCCGGGACTAGCGGGTATTACAGATACGCAGTATTTT.

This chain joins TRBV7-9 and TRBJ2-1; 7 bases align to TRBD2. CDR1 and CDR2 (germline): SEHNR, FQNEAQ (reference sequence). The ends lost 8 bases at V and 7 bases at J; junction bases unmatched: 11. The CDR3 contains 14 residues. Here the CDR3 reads CASQWRGGGNEQFF. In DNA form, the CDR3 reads TGTGCCAGCCAATGGAGGGGCGGGGGTAATGAGCAGTTCTTC.

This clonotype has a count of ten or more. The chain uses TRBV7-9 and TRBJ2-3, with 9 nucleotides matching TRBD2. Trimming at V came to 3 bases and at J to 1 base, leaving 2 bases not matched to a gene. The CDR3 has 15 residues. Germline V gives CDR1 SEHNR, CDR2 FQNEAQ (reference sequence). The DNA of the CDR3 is TGTGCCAGCAGCTTCCCTAGCGGGGGCACAGATACGCAGTATTTT. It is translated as CASSFPSGGTDTQYF.

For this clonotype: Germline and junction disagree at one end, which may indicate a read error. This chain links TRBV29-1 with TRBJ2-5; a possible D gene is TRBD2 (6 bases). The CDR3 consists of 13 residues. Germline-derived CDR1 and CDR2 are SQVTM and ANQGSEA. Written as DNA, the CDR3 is TGCAGCGTTGAAAGGCAGCCCTGGGAGGCCCAGTACTTT. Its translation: CSVERQPWEAQYF.

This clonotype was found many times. The CDR3 spells CASSPGSGRNQETQYF. The CDR3 bases are TGCGCCAGCAGCCCCGGGAGCGGGAGGAATCAAGAGACCCAGTACTTC. The chain combines TRBV5-1 with TRBJ2-5; 9 bases are shared with TRBD2. Looked up from germline, CDR1 is SGHRS and CDR2 is YFSETQ. The CDR3 runs 16 residues. V was pared by 4 bases and J by 2 bases, with 9 bases of the junction left unmatched.

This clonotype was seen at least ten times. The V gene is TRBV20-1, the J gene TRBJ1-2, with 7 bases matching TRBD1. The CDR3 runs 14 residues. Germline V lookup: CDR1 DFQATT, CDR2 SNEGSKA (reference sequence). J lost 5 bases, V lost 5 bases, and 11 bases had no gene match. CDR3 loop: CSAVQGTRLYGYTF. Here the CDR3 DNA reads TGCAGTGCTGTACAGGGGACCCGCCTTTATGGCTACACCTTC.